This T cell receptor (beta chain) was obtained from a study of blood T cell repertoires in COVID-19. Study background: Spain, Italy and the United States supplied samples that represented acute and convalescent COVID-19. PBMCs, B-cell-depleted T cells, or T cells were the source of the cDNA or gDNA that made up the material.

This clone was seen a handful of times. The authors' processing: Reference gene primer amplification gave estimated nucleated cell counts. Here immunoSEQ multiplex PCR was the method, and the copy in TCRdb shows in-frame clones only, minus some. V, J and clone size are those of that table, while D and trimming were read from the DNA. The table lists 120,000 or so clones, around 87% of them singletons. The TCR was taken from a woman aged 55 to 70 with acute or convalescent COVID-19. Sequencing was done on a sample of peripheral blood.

In nucleotides, the CDR3 is TGCGCCAGCAGCTTGGGGGGACAAGCAGAGAACACTGAAGCTTTCTTT. Residues: CASSLGGQAENTEAFF. V is TRBV5-1 and J is TRBJ1-1, with D possibly matching TRBD1 (6 bases). The V end lost 0 bases, the J end lost 1 base, and 13 bases lay between the germline ends. The CDR3 contains 16 residues. Germline CDR1 is SGHRS and CDR2 is YFSETQ.